One sample yielded the 4 T cell receptor beta chains listed below, sequenced in a study of cytomegalovirus exposure and HLA in healthy donors. Primers: 60 Vbeta forward and 13 Jbeta reverse. Sequencing used immunoSEQ multiplex PCR; TCRdb keeps in-frame clones, though not all of them. The sample holds 70,000 or so clones, 75% to 80% seen once. The source material was PBMCs. The receptors here all came from a man aged 18 to 29 in good health and CMV-seropositive.

This clone was observed a few times. The rearrangement links TRBV2 to TRBJ1-1, with D unresolved. The germline V gene encodes CDR1 SNHLY and CDR2 FYNNEI. The V end was cut by 1 base, the J end by 2 bases, with 8 bases between. The CDR3 totals 14 residues. The CDR3 DNA sequence: TGTGCCAGCAGTGAAGGATACTTCAACACTGAAGCTTTCTTT. Translating gives CASSEGYFNTEAFF.

The V call is TRBV7-9, the J call TRBJ2-5, with no clear D. The CDR3 is 13 residues long. Germline-derived CDR1 and CDR2 are SEHNR and FQNEAQ (reference sequence). V was cut by 5 bases and J by 5 bases, with 12 bases left in between. The CDR3 is CASSPASEETQYF. CDR3 sequence (DNA): TGTGCCAGCAGCCCCGCCAGCGAGGAGACCCAGTACTTC.

The chain recombines TRBV13 with TRBJ2-5; D remains unclear. Trimming pared 3 bases from V and 2 bases from J, leaving 7 bases between. Per germline, CDR1 PRHDT and CDR2 FYEKMQ (reference sequence). The CDR3 extends over 13 amino acids. CDR3 protein: CASSLGSQETQYF. The DNA for the CDR3 is TGTGCCAGCAGCTTGGGCAGTCAAGAGACCCAGTACTTC.

This chain connects TRBV6-5 to TRBJ1-6, with TRBD1 identical over 7 bases. V was clipped by 6 bases and J by 3 bases; unmatched bases: 5. This CDR3 has 15 amino acids. Germline CDR1 MNHEY, CDR2 SVGAGI. CDR3 in amino acids: CASRSGQLYNSPLHF. DNA of the CDR3: TGTGCCAGCAGATCGGGACAGCTCTATAATTCACCCCTCCACTTT.